This T cell receptor (beta chain) appears in the sequencing data of a study of blood T cell repertoires in COVID-19. Measured with immunoSEQ multiplex PCR; TCRdb has only the in-frame clones, and not every one. The table has more than 25,000 clones, just under 95% seen once. Only one count was recorded for this clone. Trimming removed 5 bases from V and 6 bases from J; junction bases left unmatched: 12. The germline V gene has CDR1 MDHEN and CDR2 SYDVKM. This CDR3 contains 15 residues. This sequence was found in a human donor with active COVID-19. The donor label of this sample is uncertain. The sample taken for sequencing was peripheral blood. This chain joins TRBV28 and TRBJ1-1, with 7 bases lining up with TRBD1. CDR3 loop: CASSIITQGRPEAFF. CDR3 bases: TGTGCCAGCAGTATAATAACACAGGGGAGACCTGAAGCTTTCTTT.